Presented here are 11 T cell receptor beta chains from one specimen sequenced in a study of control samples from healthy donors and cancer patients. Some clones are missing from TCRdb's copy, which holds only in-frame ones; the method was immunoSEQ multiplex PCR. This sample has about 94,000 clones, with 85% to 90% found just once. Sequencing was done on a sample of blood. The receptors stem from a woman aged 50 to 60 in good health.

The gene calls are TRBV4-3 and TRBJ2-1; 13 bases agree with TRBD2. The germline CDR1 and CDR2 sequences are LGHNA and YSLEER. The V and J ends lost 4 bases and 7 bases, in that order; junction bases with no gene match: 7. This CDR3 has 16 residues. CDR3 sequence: CASSPRTSGSSNEQFF. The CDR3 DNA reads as TGCGCCAGCAGCCCTAGGACTAGCGGGAGTTCGAATGAGCAGTTCTTC.

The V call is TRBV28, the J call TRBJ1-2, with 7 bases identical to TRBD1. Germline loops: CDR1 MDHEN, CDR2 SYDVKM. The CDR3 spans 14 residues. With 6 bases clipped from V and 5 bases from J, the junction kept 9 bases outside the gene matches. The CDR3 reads CASRPPGGQYGYTF. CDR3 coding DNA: TGTGCCAGCAGGCCGCCAGGGGGGCAGTATGGCTACACCTTC.

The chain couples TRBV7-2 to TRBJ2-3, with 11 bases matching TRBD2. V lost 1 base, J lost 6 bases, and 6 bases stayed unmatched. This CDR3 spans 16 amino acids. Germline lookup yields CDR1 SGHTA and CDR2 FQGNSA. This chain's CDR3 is CASSLELAGDVDTQYF. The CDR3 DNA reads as TGTGCCAGCAGCTTAGAACTAGCGGGAGACGTCGATACGCAGTATTTT.

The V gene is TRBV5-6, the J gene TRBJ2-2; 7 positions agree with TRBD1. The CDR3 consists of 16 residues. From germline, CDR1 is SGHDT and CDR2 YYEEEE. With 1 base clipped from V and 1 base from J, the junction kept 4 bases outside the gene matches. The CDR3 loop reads CASSLWGQLNTGELFF. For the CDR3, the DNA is TGTGCCAGCAGCTTGTGGGGACAGCTGAACACCGGGGAGCTGTTTTTT. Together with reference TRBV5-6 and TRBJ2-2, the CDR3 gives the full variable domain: DAGVTQSPTHLIKTRGQQVTLRCSPKSGHDTVSWYQQALGQGPQFIFQYYEEEERQRGNFPDRFSGHQFPNYSSELNVNALLLGDSALYLCASSLWGQLNTGELFFGEGSRLTVL.

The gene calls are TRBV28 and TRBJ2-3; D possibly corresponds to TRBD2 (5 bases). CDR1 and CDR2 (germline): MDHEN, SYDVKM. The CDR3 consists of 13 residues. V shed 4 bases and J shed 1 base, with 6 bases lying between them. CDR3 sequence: CASSWERTDTQYF. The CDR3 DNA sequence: TGTGCCAGCAGTTGGGAGCGCACAGATACGCAGTATTTT.

CDR3 protein: CASSRGGRDQPQHF. The DNA of the CDR3 is TGTGCCAGCAGTCGAGGAGGGCGTGATCAGCCCCAGCATTTT. The J gene is TRBJ1-5, the V gene TRBV27; D is undetermined. The germline CDR1 and CDR2 sequences are MNHEY and SMNVEV (reference sequence). This CDR3 has 14 residues. Deletions cut 5 bases from V and 5 bases from J, with 13 bases between.

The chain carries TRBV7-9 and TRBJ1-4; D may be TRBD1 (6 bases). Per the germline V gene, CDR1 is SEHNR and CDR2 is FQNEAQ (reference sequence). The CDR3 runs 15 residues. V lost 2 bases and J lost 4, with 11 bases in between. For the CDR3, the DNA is TGTGCCAGCAGCTTAAAAGGGGGGATTAATGAAAAACTGTTTTTT. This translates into CASSLKGGINEKLFF.

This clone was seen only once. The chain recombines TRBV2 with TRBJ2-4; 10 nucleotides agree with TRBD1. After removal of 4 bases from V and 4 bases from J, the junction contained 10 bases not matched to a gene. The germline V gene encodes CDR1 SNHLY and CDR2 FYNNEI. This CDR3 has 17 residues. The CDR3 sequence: CASSAGQGPSGKNIQYF. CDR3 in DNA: TGTGCCAGCAGTGCGGGACAGGGGCCCTCGGGAAAAAACATTCAGTACTTC.

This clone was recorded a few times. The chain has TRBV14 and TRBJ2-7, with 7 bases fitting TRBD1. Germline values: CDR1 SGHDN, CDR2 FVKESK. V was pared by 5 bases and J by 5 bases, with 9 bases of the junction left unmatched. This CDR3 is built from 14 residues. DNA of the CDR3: TGTGCCAGCAGCTTCGACAGGGCCTGGAACGAGCAGTACTTC. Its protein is CASSFDRAWNEQYF.

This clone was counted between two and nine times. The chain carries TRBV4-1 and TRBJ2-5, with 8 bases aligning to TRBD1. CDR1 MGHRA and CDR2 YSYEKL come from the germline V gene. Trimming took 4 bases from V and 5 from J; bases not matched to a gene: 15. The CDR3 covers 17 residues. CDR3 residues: CASSLSGSGGAGETQYF. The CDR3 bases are TGCGCCAGCAGCCTATCGGGTTCAGGGGGCGCGGGGGAGACCCAGTACTTC.

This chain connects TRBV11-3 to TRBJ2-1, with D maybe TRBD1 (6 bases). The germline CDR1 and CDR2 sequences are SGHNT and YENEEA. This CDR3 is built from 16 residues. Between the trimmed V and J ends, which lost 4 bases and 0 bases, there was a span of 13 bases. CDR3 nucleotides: TGTGCCAGCAGCTCCGAGGGGGTGAGCTCCTACAATGAGCAGTTCTTC. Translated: CASSSEGVSSYNEQFF.